This T cell receptor beta chain originates from a study of blood T cells in healthy people across ages. About the research overall: Template switching captured about one barcoded beta molecule per two T cells.

PCR was performed a second time for roughly 7 to 11 cycles using a sample-barcoded 5' primer and a J-beta primer mix. TCRdb passed the 5' RACE reads through MiXCR, listing each CDR3 protein once. The sample lists approximately 700,000 distinct CDR3 sequences, roughly 30% seen once, with 15% in the top ten. Regarding this clonotype: The junction departs from the called germline gene at one end, perhaps through a read error.

The sample comprised blood. The origin of this receptor is a woman aged 80 or older in good health.

For the CDR3, the DNA is TGTGCCGGCAGCTTTAGGCAGGGAATAGGATATGGCTACACCTTC. It is translated as CAGSFRQGIGYGYTF. The V gene is TRBV5-6, the J gene TRBJ1-2; D possibly corresponds to TRBD1 (5 bases). CDR3 length: 15 amino acids. Germline V gene sequence: CDR1 SGHDT, CDR2 YYEEEE.